This T cell receptor (beta chain) was sequenced for a study of T cell changes during pregnancy in multiple sclerosis. Profiling relied on immunoSEQ multiplex PCR, and the TCRdb table lists in-frame clones only, not all of them. This table holds tens of thousands of clones, around nine tenths found once. Trimming removed 3 bases at V and 0 bases at J, with 6 bases between. This CDR3 has 15 amino acids. The germline V gene has CDR1 SGHAT and CDR2 FQDESV (reference sequence). The sequencing used CD4+ T cells from peripheral blood mononuclear cells, collected in the third trimester of pregnancy. The clonotype originates from a female donor with multiple sclerosis, enrolled in a pregnancy study. The rearrangement links TRBV11-1 to TRBJ2-6; no definite D call. The CDR3 region has the DNA TGTGCCAGCAGCTTGACACGCTCTGGGGCCAACGTCCTGACTTTC. It is translated as CASSLTRSGANVLTF.